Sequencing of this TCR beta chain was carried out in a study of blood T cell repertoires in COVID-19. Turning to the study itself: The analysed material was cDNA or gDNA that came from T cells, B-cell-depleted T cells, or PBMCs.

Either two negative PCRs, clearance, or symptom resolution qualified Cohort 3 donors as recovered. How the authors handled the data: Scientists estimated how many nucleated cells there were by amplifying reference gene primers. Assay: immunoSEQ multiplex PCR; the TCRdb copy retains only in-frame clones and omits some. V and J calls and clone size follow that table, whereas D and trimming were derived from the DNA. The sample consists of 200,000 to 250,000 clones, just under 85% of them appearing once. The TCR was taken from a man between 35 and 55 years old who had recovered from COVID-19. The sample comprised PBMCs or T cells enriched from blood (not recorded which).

The CDR3 spells CASSYFRDSNTFF. The CDR3 DNA reads TGTGCCAGCAGCTATTTCCGGGACTCGAATACTTTCTTT. The chain recombines TRBV7-2 with TRBJ1-1, with D perhaps matching TRBD1 (5 bases). Looked up from germline, CDR1 is SGHTA and CDR2 is FQGNSA. The CDR3 consists of 13 residues. Trimming cost V 4 bases and J 12 bases, with 18 bases left between them.